These 10 T cell receptor beta chains were all obtained from the same sample, sequenced in a study of technical replicates of blood from a few donors. Clones were read by immunoSEQ multiplex PCR, and TCRdb kept only the in-frame ones, dropping some. The table includes approximately 70,000 clones, over 85% detected once. Sequencing was carried out using T cells isolated from PBMCs. The receptors come from a human donor in good health.

The genes are TRBV6-5 and TRBJ2-1; TRBD2 matches 7 bases. The V gene's germline CDR1 is MNHEY and CDR2 SVGAGI. J was trimmed by 6 bases and V by 2 bases; bases with no gene match: 1. The CDR3 extends over 13 amino acids. The CDR3 region is CASSYGRANEQFF. CDR3 DNA sequence: TGTGCCAGCAGTTACGGGAGGGCCAATGAGCAGTTCTTC.

The chain couples TRBV9 to TRBJ2-1; 7 positions match TRBD2. Germline V gene sequence: CDR1 SGDLS, CDR2 YYNGEE. This CDR3 spans 15 amino acids. V gave up 0 bases and J gave up 6 bases; unmatched junction bases: 6. CDR3 coding DNA: TGTGCCAGCAGCGTAGGTACTAGCGCGGTCAATGAGCAGTTCTTC. Translated, it gives CASSVGTSAVNEQFF.

The chain carries TRBV28 and TRBJ1-5; TRBD1 matches at 7 bases. V shed 5 bases, J shed 5 bases, and the junction held 6 bases outside the gene matches. The CDR3 length is 14 residues. Per germline, CDR1 MDHEN and CDR2 SYDVKM. The CDR3 DNA follows: TGTGCCAGCAGTCTTCGGGACAGCCATCAGCCCCAGCATTTT. Protein product: CASSLRDSHQPQHF.

This clone was picked up one time. The genes are TRBV12-2 and TRBJ1-2. TRBV12-2 is tagged as a pseudogene. The CDR3 has 16 residues. Written as DNA, the CDR3 is TGTGCAAGTCGCTTTAGCGGCACCATGAAAGTGTATGGCTACACCTTC. This encodes CASRFSGTMKVYGYTF.

The J gene is TRBJ2-1, the V gene TRBV11-3, with D possibly matching TRBD2 (5 bases). V was clipped by 5 bases and J by 9 bases, with 11 bases between them. The CDR3 contains 12 residues. Germline V CDR1 and CDR2: SGHNT, YENEEA. The CDR3 region has the DNA TGTGCCAGCAGCGCGGGTGAGGGTGAGCAGTTCTTC. Residues: CASSAGEGEQFF.

This clone occurred a few times. The chain employs TRBV29-1 and TRBJ1-1, with D maybe TRBD1 (5 bases). The length of the CDR3 is 14 residues. Trimming left V 4 bases short and J 1 base short, with 13 bases between. In germline, CDR1 is SQVTM, CDR2 ANQGSEA. CDR3 coding DNA: TGCAGCGTTGGTATTCCCGGACAGAACACTGAAGCTTTCTTT. Its translation: CSVGIPGQNTEAFF.

The V and J genes are TRBV28 and TRBJ2-1; no definite D call. V was cut by 3 bases and J by 8 bases, with 8 bases left in between. The CDR3 consists of 12 residues. Germline V gene data show CDR1 as MDHEN and CDR2 as SYDVKM. CDR3 bases: TGTGCCAGCAGTTTCCTAGGCGATGAGCAGTTCTTC. This sequence encodes CASSFLGDEQFF.

The chain carries TRBV25-1 and TRBJ1-2; TRBD1 might be the D (6 bases). CDR1 and CDR2 from the germline V gene are MGHDK and SYGVNS. V lost 4 bases and J 9 bases, leaving 12 bases between the germline ends. The CDR3 contains 12 residues. Here the CDR3 DNA reads TGTGCCAGCAGTGTCTTAACAGGGCGCTACACCTTC. Protein sequence: CASSVLTGRYTF.

The chain links TRBV19 to TRBJ1-1, with D tentatively TRBD1 (6 bases). CDR3 length: 14 residues. Trimming took 7 bases from V and 0 from J, leaving 12 bases between them. CDR1 LNHDA and CDR2 SQIVND come from the germline V gene (reference sequence). This CDR3 is CASIRGEMNTEAFF. CDR3 coding DNA: TGTGCCAGTATCAGGGGAGAAATGAACACTGAAGCTTTCTTT. The variable domain in full, with the rest retrieved from reference TRBV19 and TRBJ1-1, is DGGITQSPKYLFRKEGQNVTLSCEQNLNHDAMYWYRQDPGQGLRLIYYSQIVNDFQKGDIAEGYSVSREKKESFPLTVTSAQKNPTAFYLCASIRGEMNTEAFFGQGTRLTVV.

The V and J genes are TRBV9 and TRBJ1-5, with D perhaps TRBD1 (6 bases). The germline V gene has CDR1 SGDLS and CDR2 YYNGEE. V was shortened by 3 bases and J by 5 bases, with 15 bases between the two germline ends. This CDR3 is built from 15 residues. CDR3 bases: TGTGCCAGCAGCGACTCCGGGACAACCCATCAGCCCCAGCATTTT. This gives the protein CASSDSGTTHQPQHF.